The 21 T cell receptor beta chains reported below all come from one sample, sequenced in a study of beta chain features in type 1 diabetes. The study reverse transcribed the entire isolated RNA, so it sequenced expressed TCRB transcripts. Here immunoSEQ multiplex PCR was the method, and the copy in TCRdb shows in-frame clones only, minus some. The repertoire holds a few hundred thousand clones, over 8.5% seen once, with just under 0.035% in the top ten. Sample: naive CD4+ T cells from blood. The receptors shown here come from a woman younger than 35 in good health.

This clone was seen a handful of times. The V call is TRBV2, the J call TRBJ2-3, with D uncertain. The CDR3 is made up of 11 amino acids. Trimming removed 6 bases at V and 2 bases at J, with 3 bases between. Germline loops: CDR1 SNHLY, CDR2 FYNNEI. CDR3 nucleotide sequence: TGTGCCAGCAGCAACACAGATACGCAGTATTTT. Translated: CASSNTDTQYF.

This clone was counted between two and nine times. This CDR3 reads CASSQRDRDYEQYF. The CDR3 DNA follows: TGCGCCAGCAGCCAGAGGGACAGGGACTACGAGCAGTACTTC. This sequence joins TRBV4-3 and TRBJ2-7, with 9 bases fitting TRBD1. The CDR3 is 14 amino acids. Germline loops: CDR1 LGHNA, CDR2 YSLEER. The J segment lost 3 bases and the V segment lost 3 bases, leaving 3 bases of the junction unmatched.

The chain uses TRBV5-4 and TRBJ2-2; 8 bases line up with TRBD2. Germline lookup yields CDR1 SGHNT and CDR2 YYREEE (reference sequence). J lost 6 bases, V lost 0 bases, and 7 bases had no gene match. The CDR3 has 16 amino acids. The CDR3, as DNA: TGTGCCAGCAGCTTGGGAGGACTAGCAGTTGCCGGGGAGCTGTTTTTT. Residues: CASSLGGLAVAGELFF.

This clone was counted a single time. The DNA is left out, because the CDR3 cannot be placed on it with certainty; the CDR3 is given as TCRdb lists it. V and J are TRBV7-2 and TRBJ2-7; TRBD1, the table's D call, was not compared with the DNA. Germline CDR1 is SGHTA and CDR2 is FQGNSA. The CDR3 has 14 amino acids, counting both end residues. The CDR3 here is CASSFVGQGTGEYF.

The chain is built from TRBV6-1 and TRBJ2-7; TRBD2 aligns across 7 bases. CDR1 is MNHNS, CDR2 SASEGT, per germline. The CDR3 is made up of 15 amino acids. Germline trimming cut 10 bases from V and 2 bases from J; bases unmatched to any gene: 14. The CDR3 here is CATLLLAVLPYEQYF. CDR3 nucleotides: TGTGCCACCCTCCTTCTAGCGGTACTTCCCTACGAGCAGTACTTC.

The rearrangement uses TRBV6-1 and TRBJ1-5; tentatively, D is TRBD1 (5 bases). Trimming removed 8 bases at V and 5 bases at J, with 10 bases between. Germline CDR1 MNHNS, CDR2 SASEGT. The CDR3 is made up of 12 amino acids. The CDR3 reads CASGAVDQPQHF. The CDR3 nucleotides are TGTGCCAGCGGGGCCGTAGATCAGCCCCAGCATTTT.

This chain connects TRBV7-3 to TRBJ1-2, with 9 bases lining up with TRBD1. V trimming: 5 bases; J trimming: 4 bases; junction bases outside the gene matches: 8. In germline, CDR1 is SGHTA, CDR2 FQGTGA. The CDR3 consists of 15 residues. CDR3 protein: CASSPGQGSVYGYTF. CDR3 nucleotide sequence: TGTGCCAGCAGCCCGGGACAGGGAAGCGTCTATGGCTACACCTTC. The whole variable domain, remainder taken from reference TRBV7-3 and TRBJ1-2, is GAGVSQTPSNKVTEKGKYVELRCDPISGHTALYWYRQSLGQGPEFLIYFQGTGAADDSGLPNDRFFAVRPEGSVSTLKIQRTERGDSAVYLCASSPGQGSVYGYTFGSGTRLTVV.

The chain is built from TRBV19 and TRBJ2-5; 7 positions match TRBD1. Per the germline V gene, CDR1 is LNHDA and CDR2 is SQIVND (reference sequence). The J segment lost 1 base and the V segment lost 6 bases, leaving 8 bases of the junction unmatched. The CDR3 length is 15 residues. The CDR3 region is CASSRQGSPQETQYF. The CDR3, as DNA: TGTGCCAGTAGCAGACAGGGCTCCCCCCAAGAGACCCAGTACTTC.

The sample holds a few counts of this clone. Other DNA variants within this sample encode the same CDR3. V is TRBV18 and J is TRBJ1-3; 7 nucleotides line up with TRBD1. The CDR3 is made up of 14 amino acids. In germline, CDR1 is KGHSH, CDR2 LQKENI. With 3 bases clipped from V and 4 bases from J, the junction kept 3 bases outside the gene matches. The CDR3 sequence is CASSPGTDGNTIYF. CDR3 sequence (DNA): TGTGCCAGCTCACCCGGGACAGACGGAAACACCATATATTTT.

This clone was picked up a small number of times. The V call is TRBV7-2, the J call TRBJ1-1; TRBD1 aligns across 9 bases. V dropped 1 base and J dropped 0; count of bases not matched to a gene: 12. The CDR3 runs to 19 residues. From germline, CDR1 is SGHTA and CDR2 FQGNSA. The CDR3 sequence is CASSLVPGTGRRLNTEAFF. The CDR3 DNA is TGTGCCAGCAGCTTAGTGCCGGGGACAGGGAGACGACTGAACACTGAAGCTTTCTTT.

This clone has a handful of counts. This rearrangement joins TRBV14 to TRBJ2-3; D is uncertain. This CDR3 spans 15 amino acids. The V end lost 4 bases, the J end lost 4 bases, and 15 bases lay between the germline ends. CDR1 and CDR2 from the germline V gene are SGHDN and FVKESK. CDR3 coding DNA: TGTGCCAGCAGCCGGGCCGGTCTTTTTCCAGATACGCAGTATTTT. Translated, it gives CASSRAGLFPDTQYF.

The chain uses TRBV28 and TRBJ2-3; 12 bases line up with TRBD2. The V and J ends lost 6 bases and 4 bases, in that order; junction bases with no gene match: 8. Germline-derived CDR1 and CDR2 are MDHEN and SYDVKM. This CDR3 is 16 amino acids long. CDR3 residues: CASRASGGARSDTQYF. In nucleotides, the CDR3 is TGTGCCAGCAGAGCTAGCGGGGGGGCTCGGTCAGATACGCAGTATTTT.

The chain recombines TRBV28 with TRBJ2-7; D might be TRBD1 (6 bases). CDR3 length: 12 amino acids. V lost 6 bases to trimming and J lost 5 bases, with 11 bases between them. Germline V gives CDR1 MDHEN, CDR2 SYDVKM. The CDR3 region has the DNA TGTGCCAGCAGGGGCAGGGGTCACGAGCAGTACTTC. Translated: CASRGRGHEQYF.

V is TRBV7-9 and J is TRBJ2-2; a possible D gene is TRBD1 (6 bases). Germline lookup yields CDR1 SEHNR and CDR2 FQNEAQ (reference sequence). Deletions cut 5 bases from V and 6 bases from J, with 16 bases between. The CDR3 is 15 residues long. CDR3 sequence (DNA): TGTGCCAGCAGCCGGGACAACGCCTTCGCCGGGGAGCTGTTTTTT. Its translation is CASSRDNAFAGELFF.

This clone was counted only a few times. The gene calls are TRBV18 and TRBJ1-6; TRBD1 matches at 8 bases. The V segment lost 1 base and the J segment 10 bases; nucleotides outside the gene matches: 6. There are 15 residues in the CDR3. In germline, CDR1 is KGHSH, CDR2 LQKENI. CDR3 in DNA: TGTGCCAGCTCACCACAGCAGGGGACAGGCTCACCCCTCCACTTT. As protein: CASSPQQGTGSPLHF.

This clone turned up a few times. The chain joins TRBV2 to TRBJ2-7, with D tentatively TRBD2 (6 bases). The V and J ends lost 7 bases and 4 bases respectively, with 14 bases between them. CDR3 length: 13 amino acids. Germline-derived CDR1 and CDR2 are SNHLY and FYNNEI. For the CDR3, the DNA is TGTGCCAGCACCGGGGGACTTGAGTACGAGCAGTACTTC. Protein: CASTGGLEYEQYF.

This clone was seen a few times. This rearrangement joins TRBV30 to TRBJ1-1; D remains ambiguous. V lost 5 bases and J lost 5, with 15 bases in between. The CDR3 length is 13 residues. Germline V CDR1 and CDR2: GTSNPN, SVGIG (reference sequence). CDR3 region: CAWVGVARTEAFF. CDR3 bases: TGTGCCTGGGTCGGGGTCGCTAGAACTGAAGCTTTCTTT.

This rearrangement joins TRBV7-8 to TRBJ1-5; TRBD1 matches 8 bases. The CDR3 has 16 amino acids. Germline V gives CDR1 SGHVS, CDR2 FQNEAQ. The ends lost 7 bases at V and 10 bases at J; junction bases unmatched: 18. The CDR3 region has the DNA TGTGCCAGCACCGACTATAGAGGACAGGGCCCCGCTCCCCAGCATTTT. Amino acid sequence: CASTDYRGQGPAPQHF.

This clone was seen more than once but under ten times. This chain connects TRBV30 to TRBJ2-7, with TRBD1 as a possible D gene (6 bases). The length of the CDR3 is 14 residues. Trimming removed 1 base from V and 3 bases from J, with 13 bases in between. Germline V gives CDR1 GTSNPN, CDR2 SVGIG (reference sequence). CDR3 sequence: CAWSEQGKGYEQYF. DNA of the CDR3: TGTGCCTGGAGTGAACAGGGAAAGGGCTACGAGCAGTACTTC.

J is TRBJ2-1 and V is TRBV7-2; 9 bases agree with TRBD1. From germline, CDR1 is SGHTA and CDR2 FQGNSA. The CDR3 is made up of 17 amino acids. The ends lost 5 bases at V and 8 bases at J; junction bases unmatched: 16. CDR3 in amino acids: CASSRLGQGIQFYEQFF. The CDR3 DNA follows: TGTGCCAGCAGCCGCCTGGGACAGGGCATCCAGTTCTATGAGCAGTTCTTC.

This clone has a handful of counts. The J gene is TRBJ2-5, the V gene TRBV5-4; the match to TRBD1 covers 9 bases. V lost 5 bases and J lost 3; bases outside the gene matches: 8. Germline assignment: CDR1 SGHNT and CDR2 YYREEE (reference sequence). This CDR3 comprises 15 residues. The chain's CDR3 is CASSEGQGVEETQYF. CDR3 bases: TGTGCCAGCAGTGAGGGACAGGGAGTTGAAGAGACCCAGTACTTC.